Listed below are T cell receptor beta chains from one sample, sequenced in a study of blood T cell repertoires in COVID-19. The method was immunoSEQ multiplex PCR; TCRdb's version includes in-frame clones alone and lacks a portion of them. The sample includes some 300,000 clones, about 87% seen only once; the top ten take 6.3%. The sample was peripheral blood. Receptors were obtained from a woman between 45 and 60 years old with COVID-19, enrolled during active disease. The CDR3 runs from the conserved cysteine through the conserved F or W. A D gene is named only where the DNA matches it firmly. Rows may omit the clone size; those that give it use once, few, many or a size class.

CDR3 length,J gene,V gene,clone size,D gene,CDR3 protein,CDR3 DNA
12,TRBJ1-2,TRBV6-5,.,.,CASRDTQYGYTF,TGTGCCAGCCGGGACACACAATATGGCTACACCTTC
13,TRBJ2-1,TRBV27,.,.,CASSSSGLNEQFF,.
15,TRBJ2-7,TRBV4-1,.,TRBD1,CASSQAPGQNYEQYF,TGCGCCAGCAGCCAAGCGCCGGGACAGAATTACGAGCAGTACTTC
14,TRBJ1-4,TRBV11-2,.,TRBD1,CASSQGQVNEKLFF,TGTGCCAGCAGCCAGGGACAGGTTAATGAAAAACTGTTTTTT
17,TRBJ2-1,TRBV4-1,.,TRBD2,CASSQTAGGISYNEQFF,TGCGCCAGCAGCCAAACAGCGGGAGGGATCTCCTACAATGAGCAGTTCTTC
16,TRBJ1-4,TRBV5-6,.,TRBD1,CASSYGTGPRIEKLFF,TGTGCCAGCAGCTACGGGACAGGGCCACGAATTGAAAAACTGTTTTTT
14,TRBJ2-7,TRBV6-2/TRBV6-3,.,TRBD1,CASSRQGVAYEQYF,TGTGCCAGCAGCCGTCAGGGGGTTGCCTACGAGCAGTACTTC
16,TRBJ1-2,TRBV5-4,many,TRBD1,CASSLPRRQGNYGYTF,TGTGCCAGCAGCTTACCCAGGCGACAGGGAAACTATGGCTACACCTTC
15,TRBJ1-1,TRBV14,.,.,CASSQRQTLNTEAFF,TGTGCCAGCAGCCAAAGACAGACCCTGAACACTGAAGCTTTCTTT
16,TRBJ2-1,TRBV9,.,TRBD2,CASSAPTGTSYNEQFF,TGTGCCAGCAGCGCTCCCACCGGGACTAGCTACAATGAGCAGTTCTTC
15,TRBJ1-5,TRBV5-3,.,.,CARSFDYHSNQPQHF,TGTGCCAGAAGCTTCGACTATCATAGCAATCAGCCCCAGCATTTT